The 31 T cell receptor beta chains presented below share a single source sample, sequenced in a study of follicular helper T cells after annual influenza vaccination. Time point reported: 2014-2015 season, 7 days after vaccination. Measured with immunoSEQ multiplex PCR; TCRdb has only the in-frame clones, and not every one. Found here are about 15,000 clones, 70% to 85% of them singletons; the top ten hold approximately 1.3%. The sequencing used CXCR5+ CD38- circulating T follicular helper cells from blood, collected 7 days after influenza vaccination. Noted subset: circulating Tfh, non-naive CD4+CXCR5+PD-1+ (ICOS+CD38+ or ICOS-CD38-). Receptors originate from an adult who received the influenza vaccine.

This rearrangement joins TRBV7-2 to TRBJ1-3, with 10 bases that match TRBD1. Unmatched junction bases numbered 11, after V lost 5 bases and J lost 4 bases. Germline values: CDR1 SGHTA, CDR2 FQGNSA. The CDR3 covers 17 residues. The CDR3 region is CASSPGLGQGVGNTIYF. For the CDR3, the DNA is TGTGCCAGCAGCCCCGGATTAGGACAGGGGGTAGGAAACACCATATATTTT.

The chain carries TRBV18 and TRBJ2-1, with TRBD1 matching over 9 bases. Germline CDR1 is KGHSH and CDR2 is LQKENI. Germline trimming cut 5 bases from V and 4 bases from J; bases unmatched to any gene: 3. The CDR3 loop spans 14 amino acids. CDR3 sequence: CASSSGTGYNEQFF. DNA for the CDR3: TGTGCCAGCTCATCCGGGACAGGGTACAATGAGCAGTTCTTC.

This chain links TRBV25-1 with TRBJ1-2, with 9 bases aligning to TRBD1. The trim removed 1 base at V and 8 bases at J, leaving 8 bases unmatched. The CDR3 runs 15 residues. The germline V gene has CDR1 MGHDK and CDR2 SYGVNS. CDR3 loop: CASSEWGQGSEGYTF. CDR3 nucleotides: TGTGCCAGCAGTGAATGGGGACAGGGCTCGGAGGGCTACACCTTC.

This rearrangement joins TRBV5-6 to TRBJ2-7, with a possible D match to TRBD1 (5 bases). This CDR3 has 16 residues. Germline CDR1 SGHDT, CDR2 YYEEEE. Trimming cost V 6 bases and J 0 bases, with 19 bases left between them. CDR3 protein: CASTRMGQGGSYEQYF. In nucleotides, the CDR3 is TGTGCCAGCACGCGAATGGGTCAGGGCGGCTCCTACGAGCAGTACTTC.

This sequence joins TRBV13 and TRBJ2-7; 11 bases map to TRBD2. CDR1 and CDR2 (germline): PRHDT, FYEKMQ (reference sequence). V shed 5 bases and J 5 bases; nucleotides not matched to a gene: 5. The CDR3 is 14 residues long. Written as DNA, the CDR3 is TGTGCCAGCAGCCCCACTAGCGGGGGTAACGAGCAGTACTTC. Encoded protein: CASSPTSGGNEQYF.

In nucleotides, the CDR3 is TGTGCCAGTAGTATAACCCCGGGACAGATGAACACTGAAGCTTTCTTT. This encodes CASSITPGQMNTEAFF. The gene calls are TRBV19 and TRBJ1-1, with 7 nucleotides matching TRBD1. CDR1 LNHDA and CDR2 SQIVND come from the germline V gene (reference sequence). The J segment lost 0 bases and the V segment lost 2 bases, leaving 6 bases of the junction unmatched. The CDR3 contains 16 residues.

The J gene is TRBJ2-7, the V gene TRBV5-4; a weak D match, TRBD1 (5 bases). V lost 0 bases and J 2 bases, leaving 9 bases between the germline ends. Germline values: CDR1 SGHNT, CDR2 YYREEE (reference sequence). This CDR3 comprises 14 residues. The DNA of the CDR3 is TGTGCCAGCAGCTTGGAAGGGGTCCCCTACGAGCAGTACTTC. It yields the protein CASSLEGVPYEQYF.

The table lists this clone with a count of one. The chain couples TRBV15 to TRBJ2-1; D perhaps matches TRBD1 (6 bases). V lost 1 base, J lost 7 bases, and 14 bases lay in between. Germline lookup yields CDR1 LNHNV and CDR2 YYDKDF (reference sequence). The CDR3 runs 15 residues. The CDR3 DNA reads as TGTGCCACCAGCAGAGTTGGGGGCCGTATTAATGAGCAGTTCTTC. As protein: CATSRVGGRINEQFF.

The rearrangement links TRBV6-1 to TRBJ2-1, with 12 bases matching TRBD2. From germline, CDR1 is MNHNS and CDR2 SASEGT. The CDR3 runs to 14 residues. Trimming at V came to 5 bases and at J to 9 bases, leaving 5 bases not matched to a gene. The CDR3: CASSLPSGGAEQFF. As DNA, the CDR3 is TGTGCCAGCAGTTTACCTAGCGGGGGGGCTGAGCAGTTCTTC.

V and J are TRBV15 and TRBJ2-1, with D uncertain. The length of the CDR3 is 15 residues. Trimming pared 0 bases from V and 7 bases from J, leaving 13 bases between. CDR1 LNHNV and CDR2 YYDKDF come from the germline V gene (reference sequence). The CDR3 bases are TGTGCCACCAGCAGAGATGTGATGAGGAGTAATGAGCAGTTCTTC. Its translation: CATSRDVMRSNEQFF.

CDR3 protein: CSVVPPREGQETQYF. The CDR3 DNA reads TGCAGCGTTGTACCCCCCCGGGAGGGCCAAGAGACCCAGTACTTC. The chain employs TRBV29-1 and TRBJ2-5; TRBD2 aligns across 8 bases. The CDR3 covers 15 residues. The J segment lost 1 base and the V segment lost 4 bases, leaving 8 bases of the junction unmatched. CDR1 SQVTM and CDR2 ANQGSEA come from the germline V gene.

This rearrangement joins TRBV7-9 to TRBJ2-7; possible D gene TRBD2, 6 bases. Germline lookup yields CDR1 SEHNR and CDR2 FQNEAQ (reference sequence). The CDR3 has 14 amino acids. Between the trimmed V and J ends, which lost 7 bases and 3 bases, there was a span of 16 bases. The CDR3 nucleotides are TGTGCCAGCATCAAGAGTGGCGGGGTCTACGAGCAGTACTTC. This gives the protein CASIKSGGVYEQYF.

The gene calls are TRBV6-5 and TRBJ2-7, with D perhaps TRBD2 (7 bases). V lost 0 bases to trimming and J lost 8 bases, with 8 bases between them. CDR1 is MNHEY and CDR2 is SVGAGI in the germline V gene. CDR3 length: 12 amino acids. DNA of the CDR3: TGTGCCAGCAGTTACTCGGGGGGGCAGCAGTACTTC. Protein sequence: CASSYSGGQQYF.

V usage is TRBV2 and J usage is TRBJ2-5, with D perhaps TRBD2 (5 bases). V was trimmed by 6 bases and J by 2 bases, leaving 10 bases between them. The CDR3 is 13 amino acids. CDR1 and CDR2 from the germline V gene are SNHLY and FYNNEI. CDR3 protein: CASREDWQETQYF. The CDR3 DNA reads as TGTGCCAGCAGGGAGGACTGGCAAGAGACCCAGTACTTC. Drawing the rest from reference TRBV2 and TRBJ2-5, the complete variable domain is EPEVTQTPSHQVTQMGQEVILRCVPISNHLYFYWYRQILGQKVEFLVSFYNNEISEKSEIFDDQFSVERPDGSNFTLKIRSTKLEDSAMYFCASREDWQETQYFGPGTRLLVL.

The rearrangement uses TRBV2 and TRBJ2-2; perhaps TRBD2 as D (6 bases). V lost 1 base and J 15 bases, leaving 9 bases between the germline ends. The CDR3 consists of 11 residues. Looked up from germline, CDR1 is SNHLY and CDR2 is FYNNEI. CDR3 nucleotide sequence: TGTGCCAGCAGTGAAGGGAGGGTGGTGTTTTTT. Amino acid sequence: CASSEGRVVFF.

The chain recombines TRBV19 with TRBJ1-2, with D maybe TRBD1 (6 bases). Trimming cost V 6 bases and J 2 bases, with 13 bases left between them. CDR1 and CDR2 from the germline V gene are LNHDA and SQIVND (reference sequence). This CDR3 comprises 14 residues. CDR3 nucleotides: TGTGCCAGTAGCCCATCAACAGGGAACTATGGCTACACCTTC. Its translation: CASSPSTGNYGYTF.

The chain uses TRBV7-9 and TRBJ2-4; D not resolved. This CDR3 has 14 amino acids. The germline V gene encodes CDR1 SEHNR and CDR2 FQNEAQ (reference sequence). The V end lost 6 bases, the J end lost 2 bases, and 11 bases lay between the germline ends. CDR3 amino acids: CASSSSGSKNIQYF. CDR3 nucleotide sequence: TGTGCCAGCAGTTCCTCCGGGTCCAAAAACATTCAGTACTTC.

The chain recombines TRBV7-9 with TRBJ1-4, with D tentatively TRBD1 (6 bases). The V and J ends lost 5 bases and 8 bases respectively, with 9 bases between them. The CDR3 is 12 residues long. Germline V gene sequence: CDR1 SEHNR, CDR2 FQNEAQ (reference sequence). The CDR3 protein is CASSTDREKLFF. DNA for the CDR3: TGTGCCAGCAGCACCGACAGGGAAAAACTGTTTTTT.

Here the CDR3 reads CASSGPFYNEQFF. The CDR3 DNA reads TGTGCCAGCAGCGGGCCTTTTTACAATGAGCAGTTCTTC. The V gene is TRBV9, the J gene TRBJ2-1; no definite D call. CDR1 is SGDLS, CDR2 YYNGEE, per germline. The CDR3 covers 13 residues. V dropped 3 bases and J dropped 4 bases, with 8 bases sitting between them.

In its sample, this clone was seen a few times. The V call is TRBV9, the J call TRBJ2-1; tentative D call: TRBD1 (5 bases). Trimming shortened V by 0 bases and J by 7 bases, and 20 bases separated the two germline ends. The germline CDR1 and CDR2 sequences are SGDLS and YYNGEE. CDR3 size: 17 residues. The CDR3 nucleotides are TGTGCCAGCAGCGTAGGGCTTGAGCCAGGGATCTCGAATGAGCAGTTCTTC. This gives the protein CASSVGLEPGISNEQFF. The variable domain in full, with the rest retrieved from reference TRBV9 and TRBJ2-1, is DSGVTQTPKHLITATGQRVTLRCSPRSGDLSVYWYQQSLDQGLQFLIQYYNGEERAKGNILERFSAQQFPDLHSELNLSSLELGDSALYFCASSVGLEPGISNEQFFGPGTRLTVL.

The chain joins TRBV5-1 to TRBJ2-7, with D possibly TRBD1 on 5 matching bases. V was clipped by 0 bases and J by 3 bases, with 10 bases between them. Germline V lookup: CDR1 SGHRS, CDR2 YFSETQ. CDR3 length: 14 residues. CDR3 sequence: CASSLAQGGYEQYF. The CDR3 DNA reads TGCGCCAGCAGCTTGGCTCAGGGCGGCTACGAGCAGTACTTC.

The gene calls are TRBV12-5 and TRBJ1-1; D gene ambiguous. This CDR3 contains 13 residues. The V and J ends lost 7 bases and 3 bases respectively, with 12 bases between them. Germline assignment: CDR1 LGHNT and CDR2 FRNRAP. The CDR3 DNA follows: TGTGCTAGTGAACTAGCTCTGGACACTGAAGCTTTCTTT. Protein sequence: CASELALDTEAFF.

The V and J genes are TRBV5-1 and TRBJ2-5; no definite D call. V lost 0 bases and J lost 5, with 14 bases in between. The CDR3 consists of 15 residues. Looked up from germline, CDR1 is SGHRS and CDR2 is YFSETQ. CDR3 bases: TGCGCCAGCAGCTTGGCCGGTGGGCTCAGGGAGACCCAGTACTTC. Protein sequence: CASSLAGGLRETQYF.

The chain's CDR3 is CASRTGTGNEQFF. The DNA of the CDR3 is TGCGCCAGCAGGACCGGGACAGGGAATGAGCAGTTCTTC. V and J are TRBV5-1 and TRBJ2-1; 9 bases map to TRBD1. The CDR3 runs to 13 residues. Germline V CDR1 and CDR2: SGHRS, YFSETQ. V was pared by 5 bases and J by 7 bases, with 4 bases of the junction left unmatched.

The chain couples TRBV5-6 to TRBJ2-4, with D unresolved. CDR3 length: 15 residues. CDR1 is SGHDT and CDR2 is YYEEEE in the germline V gene. V gave up 4 bases and J gave up 0 bases, with 11 bases separating them. The CDR3 DNA reads TGTGCCAGCAGCCTGGGGTACGGAGCCAAAAACATTCAGTACTTC. This codes for CASSLGYGAKNIQYF.

The chain has TRBV5-1 and TRBJ1-1; 7 bases match TRBD1. With 0 bases clipped from V and 5 bases from J, the junction kept 10 bases outside the gene matches. From germline, CDR1 is SGHRS and CDR2 YFSETQ. CDR3 length: 16 amino acids. CDR3 sequence (DNA): TGCGCCAGCAGCTTGGGGCAGGGGGGACCAGGGACTGAAGCTTTCTTT. Translating gives CASSLGQGGPGTEAFF.

This sequence joins TRBV29-1 and TRBJ2-1; TRBD2 agrees at 8 bases. After removal of 2 bases from V and 6 bases from J, the junction contained 12 bases not matched to a gene. Germline CDR1 and CDR2: SQVTM and ANQGSEA. The CDR3 runs 16 residues. The CDR3 here is CSVEISGTSAFNEQFF. CDR3 DNA: TGCAGCGTTGAAATTTCCGGGACTAGTGCCTTCAATGAGCAGTTCTTC.

This sequence joins TRBV2 and TRBJ2-7, with 9 bases fitting TRBD1. The CDR3 has 14 amino acids. Germline V CDR1 and CDR2: SNHLY, FYNNEI. The ends lost 5 bases at V and 2 bases at J; junction bases unmatched: 4. CDR3 amino acids: CASSSGTGTYEQYF. For the CDR3, the DNA is TGTGCCAGCAGTTCTGGGACAGGGACCTACGAGCAGTACTTC.

The rearrangement joins TRBV19 to TRBJ1-2; 8 nucleotides agree with TRBD1. The germline CDR1 and CDR2 sequences are LNHDA and SQIVND (reference sequence). The ends lost 4 bases at V and 5 bases at J; junction bases unmatched: 6. The CDR3 extends over 14 amino acids. The CDR3 nucleotides are TGTGCCAGTAGTACAGGACAGGGCAAGTATGGCTACACCTTC. Protein sequence: CASSTGQGKYGYTF.

The rearrangement links TRBV10-3 to TRBJ2-5; no reliable D call. The CDR3 contains 14 residues. CDR1 and CDR2 from the germline V gene are ENHRY and SYGVKD. V dropped 3 bases and J dropped 4 bases, with 12 bases sitting between them. The CDR3 loop is CAISDGQPGETQYF. The CDR3 DNA follows: TGTGCCATCAGTGACGGCCAGCCGGGAGAGACCCAGTACTTC.

The V gene is TRBV30, the J gene TRBJ1-1; D is ambiguous. V lost 4 bases, J lost 7 bases, and 16 bases lay in between. The CDR3 contains 13 residues. The germline V gene has CDR1 GTSNPN and CDR2 SVGIG (reference sequence). The CDR3 DNA is TGTGCCTGGATGGCACCGGACTTTGGTGAAGCTTTCTTT. As protein: CAWMAPDFGEAFF.